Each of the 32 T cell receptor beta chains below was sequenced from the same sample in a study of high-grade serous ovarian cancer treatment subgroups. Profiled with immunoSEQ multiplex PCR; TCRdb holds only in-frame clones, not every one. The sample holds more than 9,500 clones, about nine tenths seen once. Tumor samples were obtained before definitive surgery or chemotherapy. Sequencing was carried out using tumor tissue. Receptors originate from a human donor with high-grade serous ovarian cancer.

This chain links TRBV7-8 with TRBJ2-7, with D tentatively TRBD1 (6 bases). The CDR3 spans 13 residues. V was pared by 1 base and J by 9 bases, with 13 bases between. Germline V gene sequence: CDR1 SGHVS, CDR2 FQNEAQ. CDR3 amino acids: CASSLGPRGRQYF. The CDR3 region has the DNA TGTGCCAGCAGCTTAGGACCCAGGGGCCGGCAGTACTTC.

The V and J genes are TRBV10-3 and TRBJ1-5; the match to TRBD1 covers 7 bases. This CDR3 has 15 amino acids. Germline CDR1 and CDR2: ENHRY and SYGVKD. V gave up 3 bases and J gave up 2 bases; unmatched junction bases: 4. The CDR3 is CAISDKGAGNQPQHF. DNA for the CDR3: TGTGCCATCAGTGATAAGGGGGCGGGCAATCAGCCCCAGCATTTT.

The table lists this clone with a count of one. The CDR3 is CASSPPNSDRGGTEAFF. DNA for the CDR3: TGTGCCAGCTCACCACCGAACTCGGACAGGGGTGGAACTGAAGCTTTCTTT. The chain combines TRBV18 with TRBJ1-1; 9 nucleotides line up with TRBD1. The CDR3 runs to 17 residues. Germline assignment: CDR1 KGHSH and CDR2 LQKENI. After removal of 0 bases from V and 5 bases from J, the junction contained 10 bases not matched to a gene.

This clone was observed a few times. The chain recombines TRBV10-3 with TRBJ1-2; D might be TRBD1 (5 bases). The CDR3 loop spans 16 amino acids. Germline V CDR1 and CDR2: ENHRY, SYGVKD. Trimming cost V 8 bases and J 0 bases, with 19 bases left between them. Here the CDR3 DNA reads TGTGCCATCCCAAGAAATTCCGGACAACCTAACTATGGCTACACCTTC. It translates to CAIPRNSGQPNYGYTF.

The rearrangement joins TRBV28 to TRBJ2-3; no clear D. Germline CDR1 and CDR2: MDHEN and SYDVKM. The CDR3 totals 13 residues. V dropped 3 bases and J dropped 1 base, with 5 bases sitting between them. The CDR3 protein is CASSLAGTDTQYF. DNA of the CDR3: TGTGCCAGCAGTTTGGCAGGCACAGATACGCAGTATTTT. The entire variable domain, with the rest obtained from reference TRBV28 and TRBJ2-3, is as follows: DVKVTQSSRYLVKRTGEKVFLECVQDMDHENMFWYRQDPGLGLRLIYFSYDVKMKEKGDIPEGYSVSREKKERFSLILESASTNQTSMYLCASSLAGTDTQYFGPGTRLTVL.

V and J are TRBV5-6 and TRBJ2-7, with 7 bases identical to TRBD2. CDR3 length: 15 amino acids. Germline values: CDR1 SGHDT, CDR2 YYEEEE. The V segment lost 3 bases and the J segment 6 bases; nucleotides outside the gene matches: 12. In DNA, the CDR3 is TGTGCCAGCAGCTACGCAGCGGGGTTCGGTCCCGAGCAGTACTTC. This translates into CASSYAAGFGPEQYF.

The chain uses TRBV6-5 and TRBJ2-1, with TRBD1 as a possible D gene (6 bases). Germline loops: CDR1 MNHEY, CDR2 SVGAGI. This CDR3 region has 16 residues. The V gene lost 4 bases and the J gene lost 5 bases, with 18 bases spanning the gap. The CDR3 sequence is CASSSRDTGRNNEQFF. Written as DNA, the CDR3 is TGTGCCAGCAGTTCCCGGGACACCGGGCGTAACAATGAGCAGTTCTTC.

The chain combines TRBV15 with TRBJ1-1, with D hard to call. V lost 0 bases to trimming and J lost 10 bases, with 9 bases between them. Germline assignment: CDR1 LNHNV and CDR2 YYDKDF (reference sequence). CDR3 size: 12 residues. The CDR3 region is CATSRDGIGAFF. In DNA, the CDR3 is TGTGCCACCAGCAGAGACGGCATAGGAGCTTTCTTT.

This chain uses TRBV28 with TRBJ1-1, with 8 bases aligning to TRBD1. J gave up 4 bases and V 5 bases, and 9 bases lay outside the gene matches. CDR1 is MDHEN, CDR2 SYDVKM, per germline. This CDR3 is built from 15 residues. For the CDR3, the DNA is TGTGCCAGCAGTCCCTGGACAGGGTCGGGCACTGAAGCTTTCTTT. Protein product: CASSPWTGSGTEAFF.

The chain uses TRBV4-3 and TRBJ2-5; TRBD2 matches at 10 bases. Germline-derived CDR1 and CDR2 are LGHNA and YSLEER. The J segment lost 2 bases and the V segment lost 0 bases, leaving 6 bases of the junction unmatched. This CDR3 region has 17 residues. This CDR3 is CASSQDLAGATQETQYF. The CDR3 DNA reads TGCGCCAGCAGCCAAGACCTAGCGGGGGCAACTCAAGAGACCCAGTACTTC.

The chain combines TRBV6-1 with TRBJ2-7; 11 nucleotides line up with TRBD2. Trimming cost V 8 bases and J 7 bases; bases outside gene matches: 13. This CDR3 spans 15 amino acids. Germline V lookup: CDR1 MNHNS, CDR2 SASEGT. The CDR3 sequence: CASLPGTSGDLEQYF. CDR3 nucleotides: TGTGCCAGCCTACCCGGGACTAGCGGTGACTTAGAGCAGTACTTC.

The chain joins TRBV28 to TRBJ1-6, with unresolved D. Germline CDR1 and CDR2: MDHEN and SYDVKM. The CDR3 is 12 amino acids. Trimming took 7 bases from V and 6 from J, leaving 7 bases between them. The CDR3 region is CASTESNSPLHF. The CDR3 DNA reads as TGTGCCAGCACTGAGTCTAATTCACCCCTCCACTTT.

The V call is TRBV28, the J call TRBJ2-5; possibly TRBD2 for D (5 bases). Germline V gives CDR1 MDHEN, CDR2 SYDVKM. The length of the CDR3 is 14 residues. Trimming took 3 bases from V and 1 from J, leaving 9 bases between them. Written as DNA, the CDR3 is TGTGCCAGCAGTTTTGCTAGCACCCAAGAGACCCAGTACTTC. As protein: CASSFASTQETQYF. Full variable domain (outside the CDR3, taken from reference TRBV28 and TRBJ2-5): DVKVTQSSRYLVKRTGEKVFLECVQDMDHENMFWYRQDPGLGLRLIYFSYDVKMKEKGDIPEGYSVSREKKERFSLILESASTNQTSMYLCASSFASTQETQYFGPGTRLLVL.

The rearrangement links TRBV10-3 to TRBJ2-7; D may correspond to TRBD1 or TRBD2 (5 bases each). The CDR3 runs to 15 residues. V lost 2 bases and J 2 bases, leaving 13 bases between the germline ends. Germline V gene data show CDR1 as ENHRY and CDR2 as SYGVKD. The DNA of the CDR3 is TGTGCCATCAGTGAGGGTGGGGGAGCCGCCTACGAGCAGTACTTC. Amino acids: CAISEGGGAAYEQYF.

CDR3 sequence (DNA): TGTGCCAGTAGGGGAATGGGATCCTATGGCTACACCTTC. This encodes CASRGMGSYGYTF. The chain uses TRBV19 and TRBJ1-2; D is unclear. CDR3 length: 13 residues. Trimming stripped 6 bases from V and 4 bases from J, with 12 bases between. Germline loops: CDR1 LNHDA, CDR2 SQIVND (reference sequence). The full variable domain, in which reference TRBV19 and TRBJ1-2 provide the parts outside the CDR3, is DGGITQSPKYLFRKEGQNVTLSCEQNLNHDAMYWYRQDPGQGLRLIYYSQIVNDFQKGDIAEGYSVSREKKESFPLTVTSAQKNPTAFYLCASRGMGSYGYTFGSGTRLTVV.

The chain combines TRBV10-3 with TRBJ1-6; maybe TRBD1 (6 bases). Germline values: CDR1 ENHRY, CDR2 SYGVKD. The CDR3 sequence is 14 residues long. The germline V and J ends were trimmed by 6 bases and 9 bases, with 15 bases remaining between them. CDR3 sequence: CAISWDMGGSPLHF. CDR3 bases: TGTGCCATCAGCTGGGACATGGGGGGTTCACCCCTCCACTTT.

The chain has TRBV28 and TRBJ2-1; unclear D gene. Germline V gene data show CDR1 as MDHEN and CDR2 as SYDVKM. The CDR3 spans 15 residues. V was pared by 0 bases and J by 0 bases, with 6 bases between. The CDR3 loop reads CASSLWLSSYNEQFF. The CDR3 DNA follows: TGTGCCAGCAGTTTATGGTTAAGCTCCTACAATGAGCAGTTCTTC.

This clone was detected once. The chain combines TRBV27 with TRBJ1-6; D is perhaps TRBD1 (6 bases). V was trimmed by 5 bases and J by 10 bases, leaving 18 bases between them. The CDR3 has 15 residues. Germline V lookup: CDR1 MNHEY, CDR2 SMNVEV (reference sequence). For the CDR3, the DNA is TGTGCCAGCAGTATCTCGGGGGGGCTCGGGTCACCCCTCCACTTT. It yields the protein CASSISGGLGSPLHF.

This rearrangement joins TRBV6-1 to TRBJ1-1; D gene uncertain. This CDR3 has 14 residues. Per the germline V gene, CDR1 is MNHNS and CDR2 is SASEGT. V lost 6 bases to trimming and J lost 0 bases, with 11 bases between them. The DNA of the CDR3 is TGTGCCAGCAGCCTCGGGGTTTTGAACACTGAAGCTTTCTTT. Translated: CASSLGVLNTEAFF.

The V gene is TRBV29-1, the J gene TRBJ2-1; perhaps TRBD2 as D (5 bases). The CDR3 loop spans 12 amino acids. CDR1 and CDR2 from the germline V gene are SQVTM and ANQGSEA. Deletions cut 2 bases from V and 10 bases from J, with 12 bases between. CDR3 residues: CSVERLAGEQFF. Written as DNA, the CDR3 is TGCAGCGTTGAACGCCTAGCAGGAGAGCAGTTCTTC.

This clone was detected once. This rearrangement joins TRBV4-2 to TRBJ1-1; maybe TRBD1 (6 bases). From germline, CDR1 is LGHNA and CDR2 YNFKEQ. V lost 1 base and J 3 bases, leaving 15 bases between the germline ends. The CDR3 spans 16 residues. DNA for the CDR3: TGTGCCAGCAGCCAAGGCCTAGACAGGTTAGACACTGAAGCTTTCTTT. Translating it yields CASSQGLDRLDTEAFF.

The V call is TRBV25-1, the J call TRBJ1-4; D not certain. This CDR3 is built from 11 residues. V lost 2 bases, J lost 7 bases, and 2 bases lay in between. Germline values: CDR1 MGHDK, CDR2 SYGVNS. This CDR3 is CASSEGEKLFF. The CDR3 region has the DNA TGTGCCAGCAGTGAAGGTGAAAAACTGTTTTTT.

In DNA form, the CDR3 reads TGCAGCGTTCCCACAATCCAGGGTTCCCCGCCGAACACTGAAGCTTTCTTT. Its protein product is CSVPTIQGSPPNTEAFF. This sequence joins TRBV29-1 and TRBJ1-1; possibly TRBD1 for D (5 bases). The CDR3 is 17 residues long. CDR1 is SQVTM, CDR2 ANQGSEA, per germline. Trimming stripped 5 bases from V and 1 base from J, with 23 bases between.

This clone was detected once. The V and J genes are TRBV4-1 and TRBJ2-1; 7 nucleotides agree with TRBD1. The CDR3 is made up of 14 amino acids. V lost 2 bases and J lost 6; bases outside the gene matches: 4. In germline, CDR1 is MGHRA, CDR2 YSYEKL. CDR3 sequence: CASSQTGTVNEQFF. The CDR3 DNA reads TGCGCCAGCAGCCAAACCGGGACAGTCAATGAGCAGTTCTTC.

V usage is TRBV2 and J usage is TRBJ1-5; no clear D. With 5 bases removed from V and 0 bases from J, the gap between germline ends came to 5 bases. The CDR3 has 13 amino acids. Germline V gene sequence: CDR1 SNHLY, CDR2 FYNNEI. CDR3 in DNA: TGTGCCAGCAGTCCAGATAGCAATCAGCCCCAGCATTTT. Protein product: CASSPDSNQPQHF.

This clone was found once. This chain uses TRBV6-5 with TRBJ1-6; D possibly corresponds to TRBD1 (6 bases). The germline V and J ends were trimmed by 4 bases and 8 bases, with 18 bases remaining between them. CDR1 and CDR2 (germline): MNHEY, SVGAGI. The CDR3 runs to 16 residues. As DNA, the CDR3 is TGTGCCAGCAGTTTAACTTCCAGGGGTTTCGATTCACCCCTCCACTTT. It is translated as CASSLTSRGFDSPLHF.

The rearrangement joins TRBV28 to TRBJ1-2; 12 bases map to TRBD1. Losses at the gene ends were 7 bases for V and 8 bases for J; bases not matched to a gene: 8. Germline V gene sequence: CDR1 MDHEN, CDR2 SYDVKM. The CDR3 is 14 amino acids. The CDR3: CASTRSGTGGGYTF. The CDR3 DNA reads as TGTGCCAGCACCCGCTCCGGGACAGGGGGCGGCTACACCTTC.

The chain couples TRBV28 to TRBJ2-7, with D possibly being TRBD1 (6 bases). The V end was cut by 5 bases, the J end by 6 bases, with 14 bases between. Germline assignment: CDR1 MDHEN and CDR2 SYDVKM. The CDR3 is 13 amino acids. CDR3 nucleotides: TGTGCCAGCAGTATCAGCCGGACAGCCGAGCAGTACTTC. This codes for CASSISRTAEQYF.

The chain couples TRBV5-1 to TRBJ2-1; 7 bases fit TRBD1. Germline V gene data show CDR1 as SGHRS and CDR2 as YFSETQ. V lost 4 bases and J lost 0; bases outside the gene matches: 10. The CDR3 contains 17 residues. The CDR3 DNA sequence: TGCGCCAGCAGCCACCCGACAGGGACCAGCTCCTACAATGAGCAGTTCTTC. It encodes CASSHPTGTSSYNEQFF.

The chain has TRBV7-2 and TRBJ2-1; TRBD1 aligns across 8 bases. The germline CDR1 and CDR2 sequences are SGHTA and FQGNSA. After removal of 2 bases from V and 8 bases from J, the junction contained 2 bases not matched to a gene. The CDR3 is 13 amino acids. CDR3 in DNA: TGTGCCAGCAGCTTACAGACAGGGGATGAGCAGTTCTTC. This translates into CASSLQTGDEQFF. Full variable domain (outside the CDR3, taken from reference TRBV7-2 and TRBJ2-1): GAGVSQSPSNKVTEKGKDVELRCDPISGHTALYWYRQSLGQGLEFLIYFQGNSAPDKSGLPSDRFSAERTGGSVSTLTIQRTQQEDSAVYLCASSLQTGDEQFFGPGTRLTVL.

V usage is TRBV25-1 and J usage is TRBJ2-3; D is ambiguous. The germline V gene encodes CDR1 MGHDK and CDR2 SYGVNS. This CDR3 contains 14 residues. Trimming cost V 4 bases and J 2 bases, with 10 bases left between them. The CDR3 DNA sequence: TGTGCCAGCAGTGCAGCCGGGCCCACAGATACGCAGTATTTT. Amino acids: CASSAAGPTDTQYF.

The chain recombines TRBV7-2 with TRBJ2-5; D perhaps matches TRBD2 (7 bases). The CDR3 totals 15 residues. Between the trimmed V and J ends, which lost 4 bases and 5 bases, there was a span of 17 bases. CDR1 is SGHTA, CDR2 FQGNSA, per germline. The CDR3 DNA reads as TGTGCCAGCAGCTGGGTGGGGGGGGCCGGGGAGACCCAGTACTTC. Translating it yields CASSWVGGAGETQYF.